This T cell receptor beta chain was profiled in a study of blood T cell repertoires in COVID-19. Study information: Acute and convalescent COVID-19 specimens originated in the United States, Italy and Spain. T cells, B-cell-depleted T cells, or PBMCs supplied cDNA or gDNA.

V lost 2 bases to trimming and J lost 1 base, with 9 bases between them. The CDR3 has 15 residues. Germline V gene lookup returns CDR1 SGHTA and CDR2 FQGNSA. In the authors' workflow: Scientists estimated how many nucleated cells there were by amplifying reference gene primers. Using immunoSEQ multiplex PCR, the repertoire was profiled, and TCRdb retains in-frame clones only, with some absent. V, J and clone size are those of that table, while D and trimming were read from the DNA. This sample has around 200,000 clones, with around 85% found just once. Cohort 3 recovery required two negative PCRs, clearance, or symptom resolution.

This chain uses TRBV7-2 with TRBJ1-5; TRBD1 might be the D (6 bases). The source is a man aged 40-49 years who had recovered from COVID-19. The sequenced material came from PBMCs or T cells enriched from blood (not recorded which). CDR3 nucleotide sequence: TGTGCCAGCAGCTTAAACAGGGTGAGCAATCAGCCCCAGCATTTT. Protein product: CASSLNRVSNQPQHF.